This is a list of T cell receptor beta chains from one sample in a study of Ad26.COV2.S vaccination and SARS-CoV-2 variants. Sequenced by immunoSEQ multiplex PCR; TCRdb stores in-frame clones only, minus some. The data show around 420,000 clones, roughly 90% seen once. This sample comprised peripheral blood, obtained in a trial of Ad26.COV2.S vaccine versus placebo. The receptors stem from a person between 18 and 65 years old who received the Ad26.COV2.S COVID-19 vaccine or a placebo. The CDR3 runs from the conserved cysteine through the conserved F or W. The D gene is left open where the match is weak. Size is stated for part of the rows, as once, few or many counts, or as a class when the clone is expanded.

cdr3_nt,cdr3_aa,j_call,v_call,d_call,clone_size
TGCGCCAGCCGCAGCGTGCGGAACACCGGGGAGCTGTTTTTT,CASRSVRNTGELFF,TRBJ2-2,TRBV4-1,-,-
TGCGCCAGCAGCCAAGATTCTCCTAGCGGGGGCCTGGGCAATGAGCAGTTCTTC,CASSQDSPSGGLGNEQFF,TRBJ2-1,TRBV4-3,TRBD2,-
TGTGCCAGTAGCCCCACCCGTGCTAGCACAGATACGCAGTATTTT,CASSPTRASTDTQYF,TRBJ2-3,TRBV19,-,-
TGTGCCAGCAGTTTATCGGGGAGTTGGAATGGCTACACCTTC,CASSLSGSWNGYTF,TRBJ1-2,TRBV28,-,-
TGTGCCAGCAGTGAAAACGTGGGGCTCGATGGCTACACCTTC,CASSENVGLDGYTF,TRBJ1-2,TRBV6-1,-,-
TGTGCCAGCAGCTTGGGACAGGGGTGGGAAAAACTGTTTTTT,CASSLGQGWEKLFF,TRBJ1-4,TRBV7-8,TRBD1,once
TGTGCCAGCAGTACTAGCCGGGCCTCTGGGGCCAACGTCCTGACTTTC,CASSTSRASGANVLTF,TRBJ2-6,TRBV3-1/TRBV3-2,-,-
TGTGCCAGCAGCAAGAGGACTAGCGGGGGGAGTGGGTACCAAGAGACCCAGTACTTC,CASSKRTSGGSGYQETQYF,TRBJ2-5,TRBV7-2,TRBD2,-
TGTGCCAGCAGCCAAGACTCCCTGGAGACCCAGTACTTC,CASSQDSLETQYF,TRBJ2-5,TRBV3-1/TRBV3-2,-,-
TGTGCCAGCAGCCAAGCAAGTGGGTGGGAGACCCAGTACTTC,CASSQASGWETQYF,TRBJ2-5,TRBV7-2,-,-
TGTGCCAGCAGTGAAGGACCGACGGGGGACGAAAAACTGTTTTTT,CASSEGPTGDEKLFF,TRBJ1-4,TRBV2,-,-
TGTGCCAGTAGTATAGTAGGACAGACCTACGAGCAGTACTTC,CASSIVGQTYEQYF,TRBJ2-7,TRBV19,-,-
TGTGCCAGCAGCTTGGCCCCCGGGAGGGTGCAATCTGAAGCTTTCTTT,CASSLAPGRVQSEAFF,TRBJ1-1,TRBV5-5,-,-
TGTGCCAGCAGTTTCGACAGGGCCGCAGGGAACTATGGCTACACCTTC,CASSFDRAAGNYGYTF,TRBJ1-2,TRBV27,TRBD1,-
TGCGCCAGCAGCCAAGATATTTATTCACCCCTCCACTTT,CASSQDIYSPLHF,TRBJ1-6,TRBV4-1,-,-
TGTGCCAGCAGCTCTCGGACTAGAGGGTATGAGCAGTTCTTC,CASSSRTRGYEQFF,TRBJ2-1,TRBV5-4,TRBD2,-
TGCGCCAGCAGCCATCCCCAGGAGGGAAGGGGTGGGGCATTGAACTTC,CASSHPQEGRGGALNF,TRBJ2-5,TRBV4-3,-,once
TGCAGCGCCCGACACACTCTTTCCTACGAGCAGTACTTC,CSARHTLSYEQYF,TRBJ2-7,TRBV29-1,-,-
TGTGCCAGCACCAGACTAGCGGGGGTCTACAATGAGCAGTTCTTC,CASTRLAGVYNEQFF,TRBJ2-1,TRBV6-5,TRBD2,-
TGTGCCAGCAGCCCAGGGGGCGCGGCCGCCAATGAGCAGTTCTTC,CASSPGGAAANEQFF,TRBJ2-1,TRBV7-9,TRBD1,-
TGTGCCAGCAGCCAAGGTGGGACAGGGCTACTCTTC,CASSQGGTGLLF,TRBJ2-1,TRBV4-2,TRBD1,-
TGTGCCTGGAGTGTAAGGCTGGAGGGTCGAGGTTGGGATCAGCCCCAGCATTTT,CAWSVRLEGRGWDQPQHF,TRBJ1-5,TRBV30,-,-
TGCGCCAGCAGCCAAAGGGGGGCGGTCAATGAGCAGTTCTTC,CASSQRGAVNEQFF,TRBJ2-1,TRBV4-3,-,-
TGTGCCAGTAGCGGGGACTCCTACGAGCAGTACTTC,CASSGDSYEQYF,TRBJ2-7,TRBV19,-,once
TGCGCCAGCAGCCAAGGGATCTTGGGGGGAGGCACCGGGGAGCTGTTTTTT,CASSQGILGGGTGELFF,TRBJ2-2,TRBV4-1,-,-
TGCGCCAGCAGCCTAGGATTGAACACTGAAGCTTTCTTT,CASSLGLNTEAFF,TRBJ1-1,TRBV5-1,-,few